Below are 21 T cell receptor beta chains sequenced from a single sample in a study of Graves' ophthalmopathy and Graves' hyperthyroidism (dated by TCRdb to the late 2010s). Sequenced using an Illumina HiSeq 2000. For repertoire sequencing, TCR beta CDR3 regions were amplified from RNA transcripts. The first round of RT-PCR was done with HTBI primers and the Qiagen OneStep RT-PCR kit, and was followed by a second round of multiplex PCR, then size selection and purification. TCRdb reanalyzed the raw reads on its own, using fastp at Q25 for trimming and MiXCR for clone calling, and kept in-frame beta chains. Entries are consolidated by CDR3 protein sequence, retaining the most common genes and DNA. A total of fewer than 350,000 distinct CDR3 sequences appear in this sample, 17% of them only once. The ten largest make up 9% to 15% of the sample. The sample taken for sequencing was peripheral blood. The receptors were gathered from an adult man with Graves' ophthalmopathy.

This clonotype appeared many times. This rearrangement joins TRBV5-1 to TRBJ2-7; TRBD2 aligns across 9 bases. Trimming took 4 bases from V and 1 from J; bases not matched to a gene: 18. CDR1 and CDR2 (germline): SGHRS, YFSETQ. The CDR3 is 19 amino acids. The CDR3 region is CASSRGFRLAGLESYEQYF. CDR3 bases: TGCGCCAGCAGCCGGGGGTTTCGGCTAGCGGGGCTCGAATCCTACGAGCAGTACTTC.

The V and J genes are TRBV24-1 and TRBJ1-1; D gene ambiguous. Trimming took off 3 bases at V and 8 bases at J, with 12 bases between the two ends. CDR1 and CDR2 from the germline V gene are KGHDR and SFDVKD. The CDR3 sequence is 13 residues long. In DNA form, the CDR3 reads TGTGCCACCAGTGATCCTCCGTCCCAGGAAGCTTTCTTT. This translates into CATSDPPSQEAFF.

This clonotype was recorded a few times. V gene TRBV7-8 combines with J gene TRBJ2-7, with 11 nucleotides matching TRBD1. Germline loops: CDR1 SGHVS, CDR2 FQNEAQ. The CDR3 has 15 residues. The V and J ends lost 6 bases and 3 bases, in that order; junction bases with no gene match: 7. As DNA, the CDR3 is TGTGCCAGCAGGTTCGGACAGGGGGCTTTCTACGAGCAGTACTTC. It translates to CASRFGQGAFYEQYF.

This clonotype has at least ten counts. V usage is TRBV19 and J usage is TRBJ2-7; possible D gene TRBD1, 5 bases. Germline CDR1 LNHDA, CDR2 SQIVND (reference sequence). Trimming stripped 6 bases from V and 6 bases from J, with 18 bases between. The length of the CDR3 is 14 residues. The CDR3 sequence: CASRPTVGKGEQYF. The DNA for the CDR3 is TGTGCCAGTAGACCGACAGTGGGGAAGGGCGAGCAGTACTTC.

The chain links TRBV12-3 or TRBV12-4 to TRBJ2-2, with D hard to call. CDR3 size: 13 residues. The V end lost 8 bases, the J end lost 3 bases, and 10 bases lay between the germline ends. The CDR3 DNA reads TGTGCCAGCCCCCCCGCAGACACCGGGGAGCTGTTTTTT. Translated, it gives CASPPADTGELFF.

This clonotype was seen only a few times. The V call is TRBV30, the J call TRBJ1-3; 7 bases are shared with TRBD1. This CDR3 is built from 16 residues. Germline V gene data show CDR1 as GTSNPN and CDR2 as SVGIG (reference sequence). Trimming removed 0 bases from V and 4 bases from J; junction bases left unmatched: 9. In nucleotides, the CDR3 is TGTGCCTGGAGTGTACTAAGAGGGGGCATCGGAAACACCATATATTTT. Protein: CAWSVLRGGIGNTIYF.

This clonotype was seen at least ten times. The chain is built from TRBV6-2 or TRBV6-3 and TRBJ1-2, with a tentative D call TRBD1 (6 bases). Germline assignment: CDR1 MNHEY and CDR2 SVGEGT. V lost 4 bases to trimming and J lost 4 bases, with 13 bases between them. This CDR3 has 14 residues. The CDR3 is CASSSPGAVYGYTF. The CDR3 DNA reads as TGTGCCAGCAGTTCACCAGGGGCGGTCTATGGCTACACCTTC.

This clonotype was detected a few times. The chain combines TRBV27 with TRBJ1-2; no definite D call. Trimming took 2 bases from V and 0 from J, leaving 7 bases between them. CDR1 and CDR2 (germline): MNHEY, SMNVEV (reference sequence). The CDR3 sequence is 14 residues long. The CDR3 DNA follows: TGTGCCAGCAGTTTACACAGTGCTAACTATGGCTACACCTTC. Encoded protein: CASSLHSANYGYTF.

This clonotype was picked up many times. The chain carries TRBV12-3 or TRBV12-4 and TRBJ2-5; TRBD2 matches 10 bases. The CDR3 is made up of 15 amino acids. The junction had 6 bases not matched to a gene; V was cut back by 3 bases and J by 5 bases. CDR3 bases: TGTGCCAGCAGTTTGCTAGCGGGGGCTCTGGAGACCCAGTACTTC. This translates into CASSLLAGALETQYF.

This clonotype was observed at least ten times. The rearrangement joins TRBV28 to TRBJ1-2; no firm D call. The CDR3 is 15 residues long. Looked up from germline, CDR1 is MDHEN and CDR2 is SYDVKM. Trimming took 4 bases from V and 0 from J, leaving 12 bases between them. The CDR3 region is CASSSTDGSNYGYTF. In nucleotides, the CDR3 is TGTGCCAGCAGTTCAACAGACGGATCTAACTATGGCTACACCTTC.

The table lists this clonotype with many counts. The chain links TRBV5-1 to TRBJ2-7, with 12 nucleotides matching TRBD2. Germline V CDR1 and CDR2: SGHRS, YFSETQ. V lost 3 bases and J lost 6; bases outside the gene matches: 13. The CDR3 spans 17 residues. DNA of the CDR3: TGCGCCAGCAGCTCCGCTAGCGGGAGGGCCTTTGCGCTCGAGCAGTACTTC. The encoded protein is CASSSASGRAFALEQYF.

The V call is TRBV11-2, the J call TRBJ1-3; D might be TRBD1 (5 bases). Germline-derived CDR1 and CDR2 are SGHAT and FQNNGV. V lost 0 bases and J 0 bases, leaving 9 bases between the germline ends. There are 16 residues in the CDR3. This CDR3 reads CASSLDVGGSGNTIYF. CDR3 in DNA: TGTGCCAGCAGCTTAGACGTGGGGGGCTCTGGAAACACCATATATTTT. The full variable domain, with the rest looked up from reference TRBV11-2 and TRBJ1-3, is EAGVAQSPRYKIIEKRQSVAFWCNPISGHATLYWYQQILGQGPKLLIQFQNNGVVDDSQLPKDRFSAERLKGVDSTLKIQPAKLEDSAVYLCASSLDVGGSGNTIYFGEGSWLTVV.

This clonotype was recorded at least ten times. The V call is TRBV6-5, the J call TRBJ1-5; D call uncertain. Per germline, CDR1 MNHEY and CDR2 SVGAGI. The V gene lost 3 bases and the J gene lost 4 bases, with 10 bases spanning the gap. The CDR3 is 14 amino acids. CDR3: CASSYFPGNQPQHF. The CDR3 region has the DNA TGTGCCAGCAGTTATTTCCCGGGGAATCAGCCCCAGCATTTT.

This clonotype was seen a handful of times. This chain's CDR3 is CSATQGNTEAFF. The CDR3 bases are TGCAGTGCTACTCAGGGTAACACTGAAGCTTTCTTT. The chain employs TRBV20-1 and TRBJ1-1; a weak D match, TRBD1 (5 bases). V lost 4 bases and J lost 2, with 8 bases in between. Per the germline V gene, CDR1 is DFQATT and CDR2 is SNEGSKA (reference sequence). The CDR3 contains 12 residues.

This clonotype occurred many times. This chain links TRBV12-3 or TRBV12-4 with TRBJ1-2; D unclear. The CDR3 has 14 amino acids. The V and J ends lost 5 bases and 4 bases respectively, with 14 bases between them. CDR3 nucleotides: TGTGCCAGCAGTCCTTTTCGGGGTGGCTATGGCTACACCTTC. This sequence encodes CASSPFRGGYGYTF.

Comments on this clonotype: As the CDR3 is not closed by the conserved phenylalanine or tryptophan, this likely results from a read error. It is unclear where the CDR3 begins or ends on the DNA, so no DNA is shown, and the CDR3 is as TCRdb lists it. CDR3 sequence: CASSYSYL. V and J are TRBV6-6 and TRBJ2-7. The germline V gene encodes CDR1 MNHNY and CDR2 SVGAGI (reference sequence). Including both end residues, the CDR3 is 8 amino acids long.

In its sample, this clonotype was seen many times. This chain links TRBV4-1 with TRBJ1-1; D not resolved. The V gene lost 1 base and the J gene lost 3 bases, with 12 bases spanning the gap. The germline gives CDR1 MGHRA, CDR2 YSYEKL. The CDR3 is 15 amino acids. The CDR3 nucleotides read TGCGCCAGCAGCCAAGGCTTGTTAACTGACACTGAAGCTTTCTTT. This encodes CASSQGLLTDTEAFF.

This clonotype has ten or more counts. The chain links TRBV9 to TRBJ1-2; tentative D call: TRBD1 (5 bases). Trimming removed 4 bases at V and 5 bases at J, with 15 bases between. CDR1 SGDLS and CDR2 YYNGEE come from the germline V gene. The CDR3 loop spans 14 amino acids. Written as DNA, the CDR3 is TGTGCCAGCAGCATGGGACTGTCATTTTATGGCTACACCTTC. Amino acid sequence: CASSMGLSFYGYTF.

At least ten counts were recorded for this clonotype. A much larger clone differs by one base, so this may be a read error. The chain recombines TRBV2 with TRBJ2-5, with D possibly matching TRBD1 (7 bases). This CDR3 region has 15 residues. Per germline, CDR1 SNHLY and CDR2 FYNNEI. V gave up 6 bases and J gave up 2 bases, with 16 bases separating them. CDR3 protein: CASRGGTVDQETQYF. In DNA, the CDR3 is TGTGCCAGCAGAGGGGGGACAGTTGATCAAGAGACCCAGTACTTC.

Many counts were recorded for this clonotype. For the CDR3, the DNA is TGCAGCGTTGTCCCCGGAGGAGGCGGGGAGCTGTTTTTT. Residues: CSVVPGGGGELFF. The chain joins TRBV29-1 to TRBJ2-2; tentative D call: TRBD2 (5 bases). Germline CDR1 reads SQVTM; CDR2 reads ANQGSEA. Trimming took off 4 bases at V and 7 bases at J, with 13 bases between the two ends. The CDR3 loop spans 13 amino acids.

At least ten counts were recorded for this clonotype. J is TRBJ1-1 and V is TRBV6-2 or TRBV6-3; TRBD1 is a possible D gene (5 bases). Germline values: CDR1 MNHEY, CDR2 SVGEGT. With 2 bases removed from V and 2 bases from J, the gap between germline ends came to 9 bases. This CDR3 comprises 14 residues. CDR3: CASSYAGGNTEAFF. CDR3 sequence (DNA): TGTGCCAGCAGTTACGCTGGGGGAAACACTGAAGCTTTCTTT.